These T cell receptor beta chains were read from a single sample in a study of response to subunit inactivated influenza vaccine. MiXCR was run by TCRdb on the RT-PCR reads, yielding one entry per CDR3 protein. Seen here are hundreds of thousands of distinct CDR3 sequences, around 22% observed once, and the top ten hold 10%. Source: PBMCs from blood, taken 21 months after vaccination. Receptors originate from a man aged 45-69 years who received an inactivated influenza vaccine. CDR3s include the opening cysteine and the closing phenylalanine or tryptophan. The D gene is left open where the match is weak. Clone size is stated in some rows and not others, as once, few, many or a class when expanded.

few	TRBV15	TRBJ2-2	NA	CATSRDLGSYTGELFF	TGTGCCACCAGCAGAGATCTGGGCAGCTACACCGGGGAGCTGTTTTTT
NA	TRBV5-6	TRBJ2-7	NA	CASSWPAGTRPYEQYF	TGTGCCAGCAGCTGGCCCGCGGGGACTCGACCCTACGAGCAGTACTTC
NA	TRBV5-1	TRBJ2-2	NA	CASSSEPDPGELFF	TGCGCCAGCAGCTCTGAGCCGGACCCCGGGGAGCTGTTTTTT
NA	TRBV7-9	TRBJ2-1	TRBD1	CASSSGQGGINEQFF	TGTGCCAGCAGCTCGGGACAGGGAGGGATCAATGAGCAGTTCTTC
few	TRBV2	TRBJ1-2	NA	CASSEAGRYGYTF	TGTGCCAGCAGTGAAGCAGGGCGCTATGGCTACACCTTC
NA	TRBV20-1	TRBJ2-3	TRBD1	CSVHRGEVDTQYF	TGCAGTGTCCACAGGGGGGAAGTCGATACGCAGTATTTT
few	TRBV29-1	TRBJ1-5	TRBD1	CSGRDRAQNSNQPQHF	TGCAGCGGGAGGGACAGGGCCCAAAATAGCAATCAGCCCCAGCATTTT
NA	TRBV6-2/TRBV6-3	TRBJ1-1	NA	CASSYFSLGHTEAFF	TGTGCCAGCAGCTATTTCAGCCTGGGGCACACTGAAGCTTTCTTT
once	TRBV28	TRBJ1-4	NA	CASSLPEGRGKLFF	TGTGCCAGCAGTTTGCCCGAGGGGCGGGGAAAACTGTTTTTT
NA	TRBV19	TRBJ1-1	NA	CASSMRESNTEAFF	TGTGCCAGTAGTATGCGGGAGTCAAACACTGAAGCTTTCTTT
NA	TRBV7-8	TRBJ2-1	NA	CASSLSRGEQFF	TGTGCCAGCAGCCTGAGTCGGGGCGAGCAGTTCTTC
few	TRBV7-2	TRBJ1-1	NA	CASSPTPGITEAFF	TGTGCCAGCAGCCCCACGCCTGGCATCACTGAAGCTTTCTTT
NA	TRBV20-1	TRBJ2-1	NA	CSASSGSSYNEQFF	TGCAGTGCTAGTTCCGGGAGCTCCTACAATGAGCAGTTCTTC
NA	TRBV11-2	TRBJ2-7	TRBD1	CATSSGTGVYEQYF	TGTGCCACGTCATCCGGGACAGGGGTATACGAGCAGTACTTC
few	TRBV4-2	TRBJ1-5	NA	CASSQEDREDQPQHF	TGTGCCAGCAGCCAAGAGGACAGAGAAGATCAGCCCCAGCATTTT
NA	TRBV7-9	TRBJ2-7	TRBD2	CASSQQGRGIEQYF	TGTGCCAGCAGCCAACAAGGGCGGGGGATCGAGCAGTACTTC
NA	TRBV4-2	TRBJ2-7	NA	CASGDSSYEQYF	TGTGCCAGCGGGGACTCCTCCTACGAGCAGTACTTC
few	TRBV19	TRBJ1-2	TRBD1	CASSLRTGNYGYTF	TGTGCCAGTAGTTTACGGACAGGGAACTATGGCTACACCTTC
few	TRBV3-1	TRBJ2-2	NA	CASSTYGGPNTGELFF	TGTGCCAGCAGCACATACGGTGGCCCGAACACCGGGGAGCTGTTTTTT
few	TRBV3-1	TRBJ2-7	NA	CASSSHDQEQYF	TGTGCCAGCAGCAGCCACGACCAGGAGCAGTACTTC
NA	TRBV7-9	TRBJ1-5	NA	CASQADSSNQPQHF	TGTGCGTCGCAAGCGGACAGTAGCAATCAGCCCCAGCATTTT
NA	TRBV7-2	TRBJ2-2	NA	CASSLAGVSGELFF	TGTGCCAGCAGCTTAGCGGGTGTTTCCGGGGAGCTGTTTTTT
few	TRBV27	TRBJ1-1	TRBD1	CASSKFQGATSTEAFF	TGTGCCAGCAGTAAATTCCAGGGGGCAACGAGCACTGAAGCTTTCTTT
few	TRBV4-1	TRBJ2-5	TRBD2	CASSQGYSGAETQYF	TGCGCCAGCAGCCAAGGTTATAGCGGGGCCGAGACCCAGTACTTC
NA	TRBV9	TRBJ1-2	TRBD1	CASSGSKDRASGYTF	TGTGCCAGCAGCGGTAGTAAGGACAGGGCGTCTGGCTACACCTTC
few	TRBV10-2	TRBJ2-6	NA	CASTKGDGANVLTF	TGCGCCAGCACTAAGGGTGATGGGGCCAACGTCCTGACTTTC
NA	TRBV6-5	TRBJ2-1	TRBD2	CASRTSGKEFF	TGTGCCAGTCGGACTAGCGGGAAGGAGTTCTTC
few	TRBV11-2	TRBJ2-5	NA	CASSRLLRQETQYF	TGTGCCAGCAGCCGTCTTTTGAGACAAGAGACCCAGTACTTC
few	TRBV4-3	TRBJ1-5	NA	CASSQELIVSSPQHF	TGCGCCAGCAGCCAAGAGTTGATAGTTTCCAGCCCCCAGCATTTT
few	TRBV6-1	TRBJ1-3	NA	CASKGLDLNTIYF	TGTGCCAGCAAGGGGCTAGACTTAAACACCATATATTTT
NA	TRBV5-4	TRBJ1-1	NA	CASSLKGGYKYTEAFF	TGTGCCAGCAGCTTGAAGGGGGGATACAAGTACACTGAAGCTTTCTTT
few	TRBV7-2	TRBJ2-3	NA	CASSFSGQRTDTQYF	TGTGCCAGCAGCTTCTCGGGGCAGCGCACAGATACGCAGTATTTT
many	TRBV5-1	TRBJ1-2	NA	CASRDLTGWNYGYTF	TGCGCCAGCAGGGATCTAACAGGTTGGAACTATGGCTACACCTTC
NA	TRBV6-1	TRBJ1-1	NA	CASSEAPYTEAFF	TGTGCCAGCAGTGAAGCACCGTACACTGAAGCTTTCTTT
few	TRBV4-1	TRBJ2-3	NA	CASSQVGAPDTQYF	TGCGCCAGCAGCCAAGTGGGGGCGCCAGATACGCAGTATTTT
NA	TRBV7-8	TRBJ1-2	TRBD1	CASSLGRGTVLGYTF	TGTGCCAGCAGCTTAGGGAGAGGGACAGTTCTAGGCTACACCTTC
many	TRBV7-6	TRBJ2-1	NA	CASSLDVVYNEQFF	TGTGCCAGCAGCTTAGACGTGGTTTACAATGAGCAGTTCTTC
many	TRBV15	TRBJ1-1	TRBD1	CATSKSPGGWDTEAFF	TGTGCCACCAGCAAGAGCCCAGGGGGATGGGACACTGAAGCTTTCTTT
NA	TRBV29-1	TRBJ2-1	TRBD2	CSVAAGWENEQFF	TGCAGCGTTGCAGCGGGATGGGAGAATGAGCAGTTCTTC
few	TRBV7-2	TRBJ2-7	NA	CASSLAQDLYEQYF	TGTGCCAGCAGCTTAGCCCAGGACCTCTACGAGCAGTACTTC
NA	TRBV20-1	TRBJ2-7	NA	CSASRPPASQQYF	TGCAGTGCTAGCCGACCCCCAGCGTCTCAGCAGTACTTC
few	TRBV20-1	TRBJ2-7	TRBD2	CSADRTSGSYEQYF	TGCAGTGCTGACCGGACTAGCGGGAGTTACGAGCAGTACTTC
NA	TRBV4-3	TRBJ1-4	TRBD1	CASSQQQGAREKLFF	TGCGCCAGCAGCCAACAACAGGGGGCGCGTGAAAAACTGTTTTTT
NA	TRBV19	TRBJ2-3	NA	CAGSIQATDTQYF	TGTGCCGGTAGTATACAGGCTACAGATACGCAGTATTTT
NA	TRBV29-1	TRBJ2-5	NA	CSAGAWGLKETQYF	TGCAGCGCCGGAGCCTGGGGACTGAAAGAGACCCAGTACTTC
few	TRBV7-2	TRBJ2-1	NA	CASSLAVLISYNEQFF	TGTGCCAGCAGCTTAGCGGTCTTAATCTCCTACAATGAGCAGTTCTTC
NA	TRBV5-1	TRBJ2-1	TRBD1	CASSSGQIDNEQFF	TGCGCCAGCAGTTCGGGACAGATCGACAATGAGCAGTTCTTC
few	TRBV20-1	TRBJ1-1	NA	CSAREVLGDLRAFF	TGCAGTGCTAGAGAAGTTTTGGGAGATCTACGGGCTTTCTTT
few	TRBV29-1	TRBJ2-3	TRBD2	CSVKRGLDTQYF	TGCAGCGTAAAGCGGGGCCTAGATACGCAGTATTTT
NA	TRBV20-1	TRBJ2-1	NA	CSALLQANEQFF	TGCAGTGCCCTGTTACAAGCGAATGAGCAGTTCTTC
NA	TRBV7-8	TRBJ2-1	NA	CASSLGTLYNEQFF	TGTGCCAGCAGCTTGGGGACACTCTACAATGAGCAGTTCTTC
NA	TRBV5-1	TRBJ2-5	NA	CASSLVRGPETQYF	TGCGCCAGCAGCTTGGTGAGGGGCCCAGAGACCCAGTACTTC
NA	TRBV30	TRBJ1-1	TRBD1	CAWSPGTEGLEAFF	TGTGCCTGGAGCCCCGGGACAGAGGGTTTGGAAGCTTTCTTT
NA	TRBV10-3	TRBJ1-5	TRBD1	CAISEPDRGGNQPQHF	TGTGCCATCAGTGAGCCCGACAGGGGTGGCAATCAGCCCCAGCATTTT
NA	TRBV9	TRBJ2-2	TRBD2	CASSDSTSGNTGELFF	TGTGCCAGCAGCGACTCCACTAGCGGGAACACCGGGGAGCTGTTTTTT
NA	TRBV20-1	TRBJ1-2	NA	CSARPDNSYGYTF	TGCAGTGCTAGACCGGACAACTCCTATGGCTACACCTTC
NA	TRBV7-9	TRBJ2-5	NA	CASSPGTQAQETQYF	TGTGCCAGCAGCCCTGGGACGCAAGCCCAAGAGACCCAGTACTTC
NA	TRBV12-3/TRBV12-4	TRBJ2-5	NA	CASSPHVFGGKLEETQYF	TGTGCCAGCAGTCCCCATGTGTTTGGGGGCAAACTCGAAGAGACCCAGTACTTC
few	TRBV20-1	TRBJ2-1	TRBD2	CSARGTSGGPTYNEQFF	TGCAGTGCTAGGGGGACTAGCGGGGGCCCCACCTACAATGAGCAGTTCTTC
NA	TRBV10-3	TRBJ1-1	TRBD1	CAIRTGGEAEAFF	TGTGCCATCAGGACAGGGGGCGAGGCTGAAGCTTTCTTT